These 16 T cell receptor beta chains came from one sample sequenced in a study of T cells in Graves' hyperthyroidism and ophthalmopathy. There were TCR beta CDR3 regions amplified from RNA transcripts. The HTBI primer set drove a first-round RT-PCR of the TCR CDR3. TCRdb called the multiplex PCR reads again in MiXCR, with one record for every CDR3 protein. The data hold hundreds of thousands of distinct CDR3 sequences, with approximately 40% observed a single time. Sequencing was done on a sample of blood. The receptors here all came from a middle-aged woman with Graves' hyperthyroidism.

This clonotype was picked up many times. The chain couples TRBV6-5 to TRBJ1-1; D is perhaps TRBD1 (6 bases). Germline values: CDR1 MNHEY, CDR2 SVGAGI. V was clipped by 2 bases and J by 5 bases, with 9 bases between them. The CDR3 runs 13 residues. Written as DNA, the CDR3 is TGTGCCAGCAGTTACGGGCAGGGGACTGAAGCTTTCTTT. Translating gives CASSYGQGTEAFF.

This clonotype occurred many times. The genes are TRBV7-9 and TRBJ1-6, with a weak D call TRBD1 (5 bases). Per germline, CDR1 SEHNR and CDR2 FQNEAQ (reference sequence). This CDR3 is built from 15 residues. Trimming shortened V by 4 bases and J by 8 bases, and 15 bases separated the two germline ends. The CDR3 spells CASSSRQSIDSPLHF. The CDR3 nucleotides read TGTGCCAGCAGCTCACGACAGTCCATCGATTCACCCCTCCACTTT.

This rearrangement joins TRBV20-1 to TRBJ1-2; 9 positions match TRBD1. Germline CDR1 and CDR2: DFQATT and SNEGSKA (reference sequence). There are 13 residues in the CDR3. The V segment lost 4 bases and the J segment 4 bases; nucleotides outside the gene matches: 4. The CDR3 here is CSAKDRGVYGYTF. Here the CDR3 DNA reads TGCAGTGCTAAGGACAGGGGTGTCTATGGCTACACCTTC.

This sequence joins TRBV12-3 or TRBV12-4 and TRBJ1-5; maybe TRBD1 (6 bases). V lost 6 bases to trimming and J lost 4 bases, with 16 bases between them. This CDR3 has 15 residues. The CDR3 loop reads CASRWGGSSNQPQHF. The CDR3 bases are TGTGCCAGCAGGTGGGGGGGCAGTTCAAATCAGCCCCAGCATTTT.

This sequence joins TRBV10-1 and TRBJ1-1; no firm D call. Trimming stripped 4 bases from V and 7 bases from J, with 10 bases between. The length of the CDR3 is 12 residues. Germline V lookup: CDR1 WNHNN, CDR2 SYGVQD (reference sequence). This chain's CDR3 is CASSASGDEAFF. The CDR3 DNA is TGCGCCAGCAGTGCGTCGGGCGATGAAGCTTTCTTT.

In its sample, this clonotype was seen a few times. V gene TRBV10-3 combines with J gene TRBJ1-1, with 9 nucleotides matching TRBD1. The CDR3 has 18 residues. Germline values: CDR1 ENHRY, CDR2 SYGVKD. V was pared by 2 bases and J by 5 bases, with 15 bases of the junction left unmatched. The CDR3 DNA reads TGTGCCATCAGTGAGGGAACCGGGACAGGGTTTATAGGAACTGAAGCTTTCTTT. Protein sequence: CAISEGTGTGFIGTEAFF.

This chain links TRBV19 with TRBJ1-2; 7 bases are a match to TRBD1. The CDR3 has 12 residues. V was clipped by 7 bases and J by 7 bases; unmatched bases: 6. Germline lookup yields CDR1 LNHDA and CDR2 SQIVND (reference sequence). In DNA form, the CDR3 reads TGTGCCAGTACCGACAGGGACATTGGCTACACCTTC. It specifies CASTDRDIGYTF.

This clonotype turned up a few times. The chain is built from TRBV20-1 and TRBJ2-5; D is unresolved. The V and J ends lost 5 bases and 2 bases respectively, with 18 bases between them. The CDR3 runs to 15 residues. CDR1 is DFQATT and CDR2 is SNEGSKA in the germline V gene (reference sequence). The CDR3 DNA reads as TGCAGTGCTTACTCTGCCTCGCGGCCGCAAGAGACCCAGTACTTC. This gives the protein CSAYSASRPQETQYF.

The sample holds many counts of this clonotype. The chain uses TRBV14 and TRBJ1-4; D perhaps matches TRBD1 (6 bases). Germline CDR1 reads SGHDN; CDR2 reads FVKESK. V lost 1 base and J 4 bases, leaving 10 bases between the germline ends. The CDR3 is made up of 15 amino acids. The CDR3 sequence is CASSQGQAFNEKLFF. CDR3 DNA: TGTGCCAGCAGCCAAGGACAGGCCTTTAATGAAAAACTGTTTTTT.

The V gene is TRBV18, the J gene TRBJ1-6; 8 nucleotides line up with TRBD1. Trimming cost V 6 bases and J 7 bases; bases outside gene matches: 5. Germline V gene data show CDR1 as KGHSH and CDR2 as LQKENI. The CDR3 runs to 14 residues. The chain's CDR3 is CASSTGEDNSPLHF. CDR3 nucleotide sequence: TGTGCCAGCTCGACAGGGGAGGACAATTCACCCCTCCACTTT.

The chain couples TRBV20-1 to TRBJ2-6; TRBD1 agrees at 12 bases. This CDR3 has 16 amino acids. V trimming: 5 bases; J trimming: 1 base; junction bases outside the gene matches: 3. Germline-derived CDR1 and CDR2 are DFQATT and SNEGSKA (reference sequence). The CDR3 spells CSAGTGGVSGANVLTF. The CDR3 DNA reads as TGCAGTGCTGGGACAGGGGGCGTTTCTGGGGCCAACGTCCTGACTTTC.

This clonotype was found a few times. One end of the junction fails to match germline, which may point to a read error. CDR3 amino acids: CASSQDLRVNQPQHF. The CDR3 coding sequence is TGCGCCAGCAGCCAAGATTTGCGGGTAAATCAGCCCCAGCATTTT. The rearrangement joins TRBV7-2 to TRBJ1-5; D not certain. Germline V gene lookup returns CDR1 SGHTA and CDR2 FQGNSA. The CDR3 has 15 residues.

As to this clonotype: A much larger clone lies a single base off, so this may be a read error. The chain has TRBV7-2 and TRBJ1-2; a weak D match, TRBD1 (5 bases). The CDR3 has 15 residues. The germline V gene has CDR1 SGHTA and CDR2 FQGNSA. The DNA of the CDR3 is TGTGCCAACAGCGTAGAAGCCGGGACCAACTATGGCTACACCTTC. It yields the protein CANSVEAGTNYGYTF.

The chain joins TRBV5-5 to TRBJ2-7, with 9 bases matching TRBD1. The J segment lost 3 bases and the V segment lost 5 bases, leaving 12 bases of the junction unmatched. The CDR3 length is 16 residues. In germline, CDR1 is SGHKS, CDR2 YYEKEE (reference sequence). CDR3 protein: CASSEPGQGMLYEQYF. CDR3 coding DNA: TGTGCCAGCAGTGAACCGGGACAGGGAATGCTCTACGAGCAGTACTTC. Together with reference TRBV5-5 and TRBJ2-7, the CDR3 gives the full variable domain: DAGVTQSPTHLIKTRGQQVTLRCSPISGHKSVSWYQQVLGQGPQFIFQYYEKEERGRGNFPDRFSARQFPNYSSELNVNALLLGDSALYLCASSEPGQGMLYEQYFGPGTRLTVT.

The rearrangement joins TRBV7-2 to TRBJ2-7; TRBD2 agrees at 8 bases. V lost 1 base, J lost 7 bases, and 9 bases stayed unmatched. The CDR3 runs 15 residues. The germline CDR1 and CDR2 sequences are SGHTA and FQGNSA. Here the CDR3 DNA reads TGTGCCAGCAGCTTAGACCTTAGCGGGGCCAATGAGCAGTACTTC. Protein sequence: CASSLDLSGANEQYF.

The table lists this clonotype with a few counts. The chain joins TRBV20-1 to TRBJ1-1; TRBD1 matches 7 bases. The CDR3 sequence is 10 residues long. Germline values: CDR1 DFQATT, CDR2 SNEGSKA (reference sequence). Here the CDR3 reads CSGGQVEAFF. Here the CDR3 DNA reads TGCAGCGGAGGACAGGTTGAAGCTTTCTTT.